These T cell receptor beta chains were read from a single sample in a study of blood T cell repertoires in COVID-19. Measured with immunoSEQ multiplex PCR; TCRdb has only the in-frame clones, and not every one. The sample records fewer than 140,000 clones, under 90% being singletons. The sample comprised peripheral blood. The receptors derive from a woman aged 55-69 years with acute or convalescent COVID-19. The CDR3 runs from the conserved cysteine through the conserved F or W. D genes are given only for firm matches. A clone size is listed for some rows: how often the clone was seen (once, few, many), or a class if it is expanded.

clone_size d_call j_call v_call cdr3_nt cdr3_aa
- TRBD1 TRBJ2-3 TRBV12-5 TGTGCTAGTGGGGGGCTCGGGACAGGGATTATCGCAGATACGCAGTATTTT CASGGLGTGIIADTQYF
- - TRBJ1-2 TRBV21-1 TGTGCCAGCAGCCAGGGGGTCAGGGCGTCAGGGGGCTACACCTTC CASSQGVRASGGYTF
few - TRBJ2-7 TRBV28 TGTGCCAGCGACAGAACGCAGAACGAGCAGTACTTC CASDRTQNEQYF
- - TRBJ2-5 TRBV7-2 TGTGCCAGCAGCTTAGTCTACCAAGAGACCCAGTACTTC CASSLVYQETQYF
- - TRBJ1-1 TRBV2 TGTGCCAGCACCCTACAGACACAAGCGAACACTGAAGCTTTCTTT CASTLQTQANTEAFF
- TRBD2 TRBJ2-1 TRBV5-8 TGTGCCAGCAGCTTGGAACTAGCGGGAGGGGAGCAGTTCTTC CASSLELAGGEQFF
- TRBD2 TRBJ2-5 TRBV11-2 TGTGCCAGCAGCTTCGGGACTAGCGGGAGGGGTGAGACCCAGTACTTC CASSFGTSGRGETQYF
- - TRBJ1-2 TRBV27 TGTGCCAGCAGTTTACAACAGGGCTATGGCTACACCTTC CASSLQQGYGYTF
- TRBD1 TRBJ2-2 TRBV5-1 TGCGCCAGCAGCTTGACAGGGGGAAACAGAGAGCTGTTTTTT CASSLTGGNRELFF
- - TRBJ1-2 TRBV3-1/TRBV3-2 TGTGCCAGCAGCCCTTCTGGGGGGTGGTATGGCTACACCTTC CASSPSGGWYGYTF
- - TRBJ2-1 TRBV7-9 TGTGCCAGCAGCTTAGGGGTGGAGATCGGTGAGCAGTTCTTC CASSLGVEIGEQFF
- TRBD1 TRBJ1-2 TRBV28 TGTGCCAGCAGTTTTTCGACAGGGAGTAACTATGGCTACACCTTC CASSFSTGSNYGYTF
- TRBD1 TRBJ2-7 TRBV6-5 TGTGCCAGCAGTCGGACAGGCGCCTACGAGCAGTACTTC CASSRTGAYEQYF
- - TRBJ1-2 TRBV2 TGTGCCAGCAGTGATTTGAGCAGGGTTTATGGCTACACCTTC CASSDLSRVYGYTF
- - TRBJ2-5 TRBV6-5 TGTGCCAGCTCGAGGGCAATGGACCAAGAGACCCAGTACTTC CASSRAMDQETQYF
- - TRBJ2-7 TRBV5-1 TGCGCCAGCAGCTTATATAACCGGGACAAGGGCTACGAGCAGTACTTC CASSLYNRDKGYEQYF
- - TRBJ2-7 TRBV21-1 TGTGCCAGCAGCCTTTTGAGTGCTAGCGGGATCCCCTACGAGCAGTACTTC CASSLLSASGIPYEQYF
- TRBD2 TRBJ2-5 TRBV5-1 TGCGCCAGCAGCTTGATGGCTAGCGGGACACAAGAGACCCAGTACTTC CASSLMASGTQETQYF
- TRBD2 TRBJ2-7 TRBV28 TGTGCCAGCAGTTGGCTACTAGCGGGCCCCGTCGAGCAGTACTTC CASSWLLAGPVEQYF
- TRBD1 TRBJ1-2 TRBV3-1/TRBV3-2 TGTGCCAGCAGTACTAGGGGGCCTGAGTATGGCTACACCTTC CASSTRGPEYGYTF
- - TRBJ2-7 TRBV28 TGTGCCAGCAGTCCCCGGGGCTACGAGCAGTACTTC CASSPRGYEQYF
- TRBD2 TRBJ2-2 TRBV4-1 TGCGCCAGCAGCCAGGTCGGCGGGAGGCCCACCGGGGAGCTGTTTTTT CASSQVGGRPTGELFF
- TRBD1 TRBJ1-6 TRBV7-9 TGTGCCAGCAGCTACGACAGGGGGAATTCACCCCTCCACTTT CASSYDRGNSPLHF
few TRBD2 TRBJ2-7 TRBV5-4 TGTGCCAGCAGATTAAGCGGGGGGGCCTACGAGCAGTACTTC CASRLSGGAYEQYF
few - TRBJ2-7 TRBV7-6 TGTGCCAGCAGCAAAGAGGAGGGTCCGGCGTCCTACGAGCAGTACTTC CASSKEEGPASYEQYF
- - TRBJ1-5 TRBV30 TGTGCCTGGGGCTTTCGGCTGGAGCAGCCCCAGCATTTT CAWGFRLEQPQHF
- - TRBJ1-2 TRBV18 TGTGCCAGCTCACCTGAGTTGGGACATGCCAAGGGCTACACCTTC CASSPELGHAKGYTF
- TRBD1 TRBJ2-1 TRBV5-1 TGCGCCAGCAGCACAGGGGGTTCTTACAATGAGCAGTTCTTC CASSTGGSYNEQFF
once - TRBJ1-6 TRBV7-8 TGTGCCAGCAGCTTAGCTCTACGGGACATCAGTACCCTCCACTTT CASSLALRDISTLHF
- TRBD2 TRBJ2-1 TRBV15 TGTGCCACCAGCAGAGATCTCGGAGCGGGAGAGGGGAATGAGCAGTTCTTC CATSRDLGAGEGNEQFF
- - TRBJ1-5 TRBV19 TGTGCCAGTAGTCGGGAGGGTCTCAATCAGCCCCAGCATTTT CASSREGLNQPQHF
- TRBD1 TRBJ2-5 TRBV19 TGTGCCAGTAGTATGGGGACAGGGTGGAAGACCCAGTACTTC CASSMGTGWKTQYF
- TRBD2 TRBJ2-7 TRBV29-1 TGCAGCGCACGGGGTGGCGGGAGAAACGCCTACGAGCAGTACTTC CSARGGGRNAYEQYF
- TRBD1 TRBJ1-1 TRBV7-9 TGTGCCAGCAGCGCCGAGGGACAGGGGAAAGCTTTCTTT CASSAEGQGKAFF
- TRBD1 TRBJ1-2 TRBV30 TGTGCCTGGACCGACCGGGACAGGGGTAGTCACACCTTC CAWTDRDRGSHTF
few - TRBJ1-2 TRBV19 TGTGCCAGTAGCAGAGGACTAGCACAGGGTTGGGGCGTCTATGGCTACACCTTC CASSRGLAQGWGVYGYTF
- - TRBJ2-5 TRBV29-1 TGCAGCGTTCGCGATGAGACCCAGTACTTC CSVRDETQYF
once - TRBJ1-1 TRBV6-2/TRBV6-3 TGTGCCAGCAGTTGGCAGGTGAACACTGAAGCTTTCTTT CASSWQVNTEAFF
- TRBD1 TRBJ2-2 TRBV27 TGTGCCACGAACTCCTGGGGGACAGGTGGCACCGGGGAGCTGTTTTTT CATNSWGTGGTGELFF
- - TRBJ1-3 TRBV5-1 TGCGCCAGCAGCTTGGCGGGGGTAGATGGAAACACCATATATTTT CASSLAGVDGNTIYF
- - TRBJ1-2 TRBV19 TGTGCCAGTAGTCACGACAGTCGGAACGGCTACACCTTC CASSHDSRNGYTF
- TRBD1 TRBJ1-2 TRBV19 TGTGCCAGTAGTATAGACTCACCAGGGGGCCCACGATATTCTAACTATGGCTACACCTTC CASSIDSPGGPRYSNYGYTF
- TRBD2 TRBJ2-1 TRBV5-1 TGCGCCAGCAGCCTGCGCTCTCGGACTAGCGGGGGGGACTATGAGCAGTTCTTC CASSLRSRTSGGDYEQFF
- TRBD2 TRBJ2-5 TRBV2 TGTGCCAGCAACCGACTAGCGGGGGTCTTTCAAGAGACCCAGTACTTC CASNRLAGVFQETQYF
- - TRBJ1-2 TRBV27 TGTGCCAGCAGTTTATCCACCCAGGGCTCTCTAGGGGGCTACACCTTC CASSLSTQGSLGGYTF
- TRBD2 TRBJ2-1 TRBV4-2 TGTGCCAGCAGCCGCGGGGGTTACAATGAGCAGTTCTTC CASSRGGYNEQFF
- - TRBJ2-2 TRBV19 TGTGCCAGTAGTATAGGCCAAGCGGGTAGGGTCACCGGGGAGCTGTTTTTT CASSIGQAGRVTGELFF
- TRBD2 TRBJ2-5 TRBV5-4 TGTGCCAGCAGTATACGACTAGCGGGGGAAGAGACCCAGTACTTC CASSIRLAGEETQYF
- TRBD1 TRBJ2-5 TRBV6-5 TGTGCCAGCAGAGACACAGGGGGCGGAGAGACCCAGTACTTC CASRDTGGGETQYF
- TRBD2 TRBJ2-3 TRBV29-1 TGCAGCGTTGAAGGAAGCGGGAGAGGGGCAGATACGCAGTATTTT CSVEGSGRGADTQYF
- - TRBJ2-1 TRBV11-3 TGTGCCAGCAGCGACGGGGGGCCCGTTTACAATGAGCAGTTCTTC CASSDGGPVYNEQFF
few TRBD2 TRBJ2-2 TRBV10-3 TGTGCCATCAGTGAGTCAGATAGCGGGAGGAACACCGGGGAGCTGTTTTTT CAISESDSGRNTGELFF
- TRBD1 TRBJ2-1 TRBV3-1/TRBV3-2 TGTGCCAGCAGCCTCCGCTGGGCATCCGGGACAGGGTTTCATGAGCAGTTCTTC CASSLRWASGTGFHEQFF
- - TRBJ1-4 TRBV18 TGTGCCAGCTCACGATCGGACAGCTATAATGAAAAACTGTTTTTT CASSRSDSYNEKLFF